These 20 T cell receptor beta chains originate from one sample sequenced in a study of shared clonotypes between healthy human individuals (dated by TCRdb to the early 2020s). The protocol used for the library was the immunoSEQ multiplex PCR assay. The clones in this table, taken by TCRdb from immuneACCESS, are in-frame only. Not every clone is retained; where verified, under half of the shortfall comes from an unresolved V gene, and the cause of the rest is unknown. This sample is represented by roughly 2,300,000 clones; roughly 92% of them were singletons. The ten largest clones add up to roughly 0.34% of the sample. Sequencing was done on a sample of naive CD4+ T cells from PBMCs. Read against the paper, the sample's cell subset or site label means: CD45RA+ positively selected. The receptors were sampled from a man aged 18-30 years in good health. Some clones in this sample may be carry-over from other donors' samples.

The CDR3 DNA sequence: TGCGCCAGCAGGGACGCCTTATTTGGGGCCTATGGCTACACCTTC. Protein product: CASRDALFGAYGYTF. The V call is TRBV4-1, the J call TRBJ1-2; a weak D match, TRBD1 (5 bases). This CDR3 has 15 amino acids. Germline V gene sequence: CDR1 MGHRA, CDR2 YSYEKL. With 6 bases removed from V and 4 bases from J, the gap between germline ends came to 18 bases.

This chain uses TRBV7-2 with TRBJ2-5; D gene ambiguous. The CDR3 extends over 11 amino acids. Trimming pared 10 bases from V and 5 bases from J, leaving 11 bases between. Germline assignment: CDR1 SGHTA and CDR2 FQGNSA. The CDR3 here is CATGSAETQYF. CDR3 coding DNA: TGTGCCACCGGATCGGCGGAGACCCAGTACTTC.

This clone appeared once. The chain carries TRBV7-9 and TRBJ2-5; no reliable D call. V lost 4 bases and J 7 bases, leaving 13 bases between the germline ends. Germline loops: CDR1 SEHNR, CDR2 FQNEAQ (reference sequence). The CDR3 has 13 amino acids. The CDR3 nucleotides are TGTGCCAGCAGCTCATCCCTCGGTCGGACCCAGTACTTC. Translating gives CASSSSLGRTQYF.

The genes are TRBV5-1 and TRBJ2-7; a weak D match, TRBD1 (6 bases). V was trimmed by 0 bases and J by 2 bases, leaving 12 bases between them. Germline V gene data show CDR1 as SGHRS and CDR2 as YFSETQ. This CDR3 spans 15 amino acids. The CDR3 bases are TGCGCCAGCAGCTTGGCTCCAGGGACACCCTACGAGCAGTACTTC. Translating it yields CASSLAPGTPYEQYF.

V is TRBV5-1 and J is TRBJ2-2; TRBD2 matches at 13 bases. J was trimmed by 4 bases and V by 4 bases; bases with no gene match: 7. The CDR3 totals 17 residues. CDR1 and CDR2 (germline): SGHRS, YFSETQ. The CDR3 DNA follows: TGCGCCAGCAGCGGAAGGACTAGCGGGAGTTCCACCGGGGAGCTGTTTTTT. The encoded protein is CASSGRTSGSSTGELFF. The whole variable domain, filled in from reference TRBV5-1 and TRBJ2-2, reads KAGVTQTPRYLIKTRGQQVTLSCSPISGHRSVSWYQQTPGQGLQFLFEYFSETQRNKGNFPGRFSGRQFSNSRSEMNVSTLELGDSALYLCASSGRTSGSSTGELFFGEGSRLTVL.

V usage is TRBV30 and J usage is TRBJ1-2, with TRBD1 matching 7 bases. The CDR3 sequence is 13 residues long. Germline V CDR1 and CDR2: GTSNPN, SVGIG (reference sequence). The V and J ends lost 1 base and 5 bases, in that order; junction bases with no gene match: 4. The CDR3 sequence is CAWSDKTGYGYTF. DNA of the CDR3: TGTGCCTGGAGTGATAAGACAGGGTATGGCTACACCTTC.

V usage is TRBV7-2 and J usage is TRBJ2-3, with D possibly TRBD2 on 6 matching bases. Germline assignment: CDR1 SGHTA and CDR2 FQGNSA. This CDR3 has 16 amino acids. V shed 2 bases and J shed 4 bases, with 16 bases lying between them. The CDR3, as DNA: TGTGCCAGCAGCTTATGGTCCCTAGCGAACGCAGATACGCAGTATTTT. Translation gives CASSLWSLANADTQYF.

The DNA of the CDR3 is TGTGCCAGCAGTCCCCTCTCTGGAAACACCATATATTTT. Residues: CASSPLSGNTIYF. The V gene is TRBV6-1, the J gene TRBJ1-3; no clear D gene. CDR1 is MNHNS and CDR2 is SASEGT in the germline V gene. Trimming left V 5 bases short and J 0 bases short, with 5 bases between. This CDR3 is built from 13 residues.

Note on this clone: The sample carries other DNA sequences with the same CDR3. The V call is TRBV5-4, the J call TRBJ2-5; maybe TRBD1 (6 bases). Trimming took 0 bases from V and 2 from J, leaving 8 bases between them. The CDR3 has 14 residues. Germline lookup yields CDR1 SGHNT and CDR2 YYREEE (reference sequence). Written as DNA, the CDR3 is TGTGCCAGCAGCTTGGGACAGGCACAAGAGACCCAGTACTTC. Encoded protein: CASSLGQAQETQYF. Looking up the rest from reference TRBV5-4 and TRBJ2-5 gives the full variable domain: ETGVTQSPTHLIKTRGQQVTLRCSSQSGHNTVSWYQQALGQGPQFIFQYYREEENGRGNFPPRFSGLQFPNYSSELNVNALELDDSALYLCASSLGQAQETQYFGPGTRLLVL.

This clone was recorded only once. The chain's CDR3 is CASSLEGGRGVYEQYF. CDR3 DNA: TGCGCCAGCAGCTTGGAAGGCGGGAGAGGAGTCTACGAGCAGTACTTC. The chain combines TRBV5-1 with TRBJ2-7, with 7 bases identical to TRBD2. Germline CDR1 and CDR2: SGHRS and YFSETQ. V lost 0 bases to trimming and J lost 3 bases; unmatched junction nucleotides: 9. The CDR3 consists of 16 residues.

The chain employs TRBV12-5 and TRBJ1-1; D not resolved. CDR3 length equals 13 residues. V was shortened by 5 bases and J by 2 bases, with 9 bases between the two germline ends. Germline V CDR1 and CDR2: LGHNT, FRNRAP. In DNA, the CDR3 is TGTGCTAGTGGTAGGGCCGCCAACACTGAAGCTTTCTTT. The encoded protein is CASGRAANTEAFF.

CDR3 residues: CASSPLFGPGIGANIQYF. CDR3 DNA: TGTGCCAGCAGTCCCCTGTTTGGACCGGGAATTGGGGCAAACATTCAGTACTTC. The V call is TRBV27, the J call TRBJ2-4; D may correspond to TRBD1 or TRBD2 (5 bases each). Germline V gives CDR1 MNHEY, CDR2 SMNVEV (reference sequence). V was pared by 5 bases and J by 6 bases, with 26 bases between. This CDR3 has 18 amino acids.

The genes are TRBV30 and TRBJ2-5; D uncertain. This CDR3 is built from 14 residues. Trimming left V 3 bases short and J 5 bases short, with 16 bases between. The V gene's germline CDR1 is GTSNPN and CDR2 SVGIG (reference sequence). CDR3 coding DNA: TGTGCCTGGAGACGGGCCGGAGTGGCGGAGACCCAGTACTTC. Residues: CAWRRAGVAETQYF.

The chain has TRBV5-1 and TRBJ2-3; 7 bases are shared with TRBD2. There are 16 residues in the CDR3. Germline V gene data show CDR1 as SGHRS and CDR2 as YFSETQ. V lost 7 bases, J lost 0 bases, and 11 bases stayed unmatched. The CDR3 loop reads CASGGGKGLSTDTQYF. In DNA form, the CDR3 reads TGCGCCAGCGGCGGGGGAAAGGGACTAAGCACAGATACGCAGTATTTT.

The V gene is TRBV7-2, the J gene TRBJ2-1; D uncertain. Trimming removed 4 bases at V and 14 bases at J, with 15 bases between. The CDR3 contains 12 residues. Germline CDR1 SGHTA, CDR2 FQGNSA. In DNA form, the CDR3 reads TGTGCCAGCAGCTCGAATCCTTCCCGGGAGTTCTTC. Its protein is CASSSNPSREFF.

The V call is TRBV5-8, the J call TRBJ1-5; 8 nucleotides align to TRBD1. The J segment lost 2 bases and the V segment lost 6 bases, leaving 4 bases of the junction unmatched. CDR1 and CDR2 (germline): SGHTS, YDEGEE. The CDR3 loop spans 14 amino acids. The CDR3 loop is CASTRGQGNQPQHF. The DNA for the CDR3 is TGTGCCAGCACCCGGGGACAGGGCAATCAGCCCCAGCATTTT.

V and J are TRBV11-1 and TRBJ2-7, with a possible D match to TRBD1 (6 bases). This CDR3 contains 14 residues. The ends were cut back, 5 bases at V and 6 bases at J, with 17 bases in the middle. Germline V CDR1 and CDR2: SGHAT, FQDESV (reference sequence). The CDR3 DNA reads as TGTGCCAGCAGCACCCGTTGGACAGAAGTCGAGCAGTACTTC. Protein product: CASSTRWTEVEQYF.

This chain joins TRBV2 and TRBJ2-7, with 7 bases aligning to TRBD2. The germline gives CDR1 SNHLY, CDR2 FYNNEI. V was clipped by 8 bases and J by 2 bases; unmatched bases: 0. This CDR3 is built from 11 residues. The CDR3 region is CASGRAYEQYF. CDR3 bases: TGTGCCAGCGGGAGGGCCTACGAGCAGTACTTC.

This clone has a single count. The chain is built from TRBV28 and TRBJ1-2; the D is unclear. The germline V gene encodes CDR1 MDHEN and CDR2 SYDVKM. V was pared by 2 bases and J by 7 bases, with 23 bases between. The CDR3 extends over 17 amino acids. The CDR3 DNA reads TGTGCCAGCAGTTTACCCGCCCGGCGCGCGGGGTTTGTTGGCTACACCTTC. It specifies CASSLPARRAGFVGYTF.

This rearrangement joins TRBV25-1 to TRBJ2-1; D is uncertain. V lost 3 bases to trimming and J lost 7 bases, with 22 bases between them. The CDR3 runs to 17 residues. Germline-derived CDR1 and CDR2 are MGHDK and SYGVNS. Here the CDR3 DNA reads TGTGCCAGCAGTGATCCGGTATTTGGGTCTCTAGAGAATGAGCAGTTCTTC. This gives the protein CASSDPVFGSLENEQFF.